A single sample is the source of the 5 T cell receptor beta chains below, sequenced in a study of tumor and adjacent non-tumor tissue in lung cancer. This sample's RNA came from whole unsorted tissue. TCRbeta libraries were built with three rounds of nested PCR, modified from ARM-PCR. TCRdb reprocessed the multiplex PCR reads via MiXCR and lists one record per CDR3 protein. The table lists 85,000 to 100,000 distinct CDR3 sequences, about 70% of them singletons, with around 20% in the top ten. The sample taken for sequencing was lung tumor tissue. The origin of the receptors is a man aged 55 to 69 with non-small cell lung cancer.

This clonotype is a singleton in its sample. The genes are TRBV15 and TRBJ2-2; D ambiguous. The ends were cut back, 8 bases at V and 6 bases at J, with 4 bases in the middle. CDR1 and CDR2 from the germline V gene are LNHNV and YYDKDF (reference sequence). This CDR3 has 10 amino acids. The CDR3 region is CATGAGELFF. The CDR3 DNA reads as TGTGCCACCGGGGCCGGGGAGCTGTTTTTT.

As concerns this clonotype: Its ends do not fully match the called genes, so a read error is possible. The rearrangement uses TRBV10-3 and TRBJ1-1; a possible D gene is TRBD1 (6 bases). CDR3 length equals 14 residues. The germline CDR1 and CDR2 sequences are ENHRY and SYGVKD. In nucleotides, the CDR3 is TGTTCCATCAGTGAAGCGGGGGCGGGCACTGAAGCTTTTTTT. Encoded protein: CSISEAGAGTEAFF.

Concerning this clonotype itself: A read error is possible here, since a much larger clone lies one base away. The rearrangement links TRBV5-1 to TRBJ1-1, with D possibly TRBD1 on 5 matching bases. The CDR3 has 14 amino acids. CDR1 and CDR2 from the germline V gene are SGHRS and YFSETQ. The CDR3 nucleotides are TGCGCCAGCAGCTCCGGACAAATGAACATTGAAGCTTTCTTT. The encoded protein is CASSSGQMNIEAFF.

Regarding this clonotype: Germline and junction disagree at one end, which may indicate a read error. CDR3 sequence: CARSSHLTLKEVQETQYF. DNA for the CDR3: TGTGCCAGAAGCTCCCACCTAACTTTGAAAGAGGTTCAAGAGACCCAGTACTTC. The rearrangement links TRBV7-8 to TRBJ2-5; D uncertain. The CDR3 contains 18 residues. Germline V CDR1 and CDR2: SGHVS, FQNEAQ.

With regard to this clonotype: It may be a read error: a sequence one base away is much more abundant. CDR3 DNA: TGCAGTGCAAACCCCCGACAGGGTGCCTATGGCTACATCTTC. The encoded protein is CSANPRQGAYGYIF. This chain joins TRBV20-1 and TRBJ1-2, with 7 bases matching TRBD1. The germline CDR1 and CDR2 sequences are DFQATT and SNEGSKA (reference sequence). The CDR3 has 14 residues.